The 4 T cell receptor beta chains presented below share a single source sample, sequenced in a study of cytomegalovirus exposure and HLA in healthy donors. Amplification used 60 Vbeta primers and 13 Jbeta primers. Libraries were prepared by immunoSEQ multiplex PCR; TCRdb keeps only in-frame clonotypes and omits some of them. This repertoire shows about 160,000 clones, around 80% found once; its top ten account for roughly 1%. Sequences were obtained from PBMCs. All receptors come from a woman in her thirties or forties in good health and CMV-seronegative.

The chain combines TRBV6-5 with TRBJ2-7; TRBD2 aligns across 10 bases. From germline, CDR1 is MNHEY and CDR2 SVGAGI. CDR3 size: 16 residues. V lost 0 bases to trimming and J lost 4 bases; unmatched junction nucleotides: 6. The CDR3 sequence is CASSYSGTSEAYEQYF. The CDR3, as DNA: TGTGCCAGCAGTTACTCCGGGACTAGCGAGGCTTACGAGCAGTACTTC.

The J gene is TRBJ2-1, the V gene TRBV19; D is uncertain. From germline, CDR1 is LNHDA and CDR2 SQIVND (reference sequence). The CDR3 extends over 12 amino acids. Trimming left V 1 base short and J 10 bases short, with 8 bases between. DNA of the CDR3: TGTGCCAGTAGTATAGGGTCTCGGGAGCAGTTCTTC. This sequence encodes CASSIGSREQFF.

This chain uses TRBV5-1 with TRBJ2-3; TRBD1 matches at 9 bases. With V trimmed by 3 bases and J by 4 bases, 9 bases remained unmatched. Germline CDR1 reads SGHRS; CDR2 reads YFSETQ. The CDR3 loop spans 16 amino acids. Written as DNA, the CDR3 is TGCGCCAGCAGCTCCACGACAGGGGGTCATGCAGATACGCAGTATTTT. It yields the protein CASSSTTGGHADTQYF.

The V and J genes are TRBV7-8 and TRBJ1-1; 8 bases are a match to TRBD1. The trim removed 2 bases at V and 0 bases at J, leaving 14 bases unmatched. The CDR3 is 19 residues long. The germline V gene encodes CDR1 SGHVS and CDR2 FQNEAQ. The CDR3 nucleotides are TGTGCCAGCAGCTTATTTAGGCAGGGGGCTGGCCCTATGAACACTGAAGCTTTCTTT. Its translation: CASSLFRQGAGPMNTEAFF.